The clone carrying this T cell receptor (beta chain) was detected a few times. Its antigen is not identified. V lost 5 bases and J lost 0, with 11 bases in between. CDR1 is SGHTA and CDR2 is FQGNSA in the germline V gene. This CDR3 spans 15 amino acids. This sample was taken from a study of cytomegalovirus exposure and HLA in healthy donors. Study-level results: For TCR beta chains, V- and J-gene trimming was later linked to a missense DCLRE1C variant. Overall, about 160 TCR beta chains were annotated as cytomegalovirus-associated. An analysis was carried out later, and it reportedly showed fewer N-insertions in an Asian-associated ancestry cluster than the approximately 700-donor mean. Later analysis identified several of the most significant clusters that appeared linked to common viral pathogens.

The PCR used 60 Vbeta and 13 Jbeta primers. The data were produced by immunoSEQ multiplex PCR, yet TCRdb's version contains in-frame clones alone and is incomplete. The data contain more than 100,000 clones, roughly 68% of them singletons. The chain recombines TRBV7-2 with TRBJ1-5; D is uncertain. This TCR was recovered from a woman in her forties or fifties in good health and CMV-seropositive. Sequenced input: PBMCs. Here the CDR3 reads CASSPRSGSNQPQHF. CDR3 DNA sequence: TGTGCCAGCAGCCCTCGTTCCGGTAGCAATCAGCCCCAGCATTTT.